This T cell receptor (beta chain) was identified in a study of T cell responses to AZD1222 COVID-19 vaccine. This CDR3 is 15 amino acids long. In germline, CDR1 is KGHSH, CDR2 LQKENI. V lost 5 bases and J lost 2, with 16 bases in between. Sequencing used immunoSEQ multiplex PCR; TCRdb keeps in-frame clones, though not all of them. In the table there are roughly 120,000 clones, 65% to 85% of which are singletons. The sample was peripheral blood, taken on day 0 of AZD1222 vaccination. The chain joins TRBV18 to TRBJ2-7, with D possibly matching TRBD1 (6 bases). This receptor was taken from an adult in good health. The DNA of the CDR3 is TGTGCCAGCTCAGCTGCCGGGACACCTACCTACGAGCAGTACTTC. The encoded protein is CASSAAGTPTYEQYF.